This TCR beta chain appears in the sequencing data of a study of shared T cell receptors in the human thymus. The junction had 5 bases not matched to a gene; V was cut back by 7 bases and J by 2 bases. The CDR3 consists of 14 residues. From germline, CDR1 is LNHDA and CDR2 SQIVND (reference sequence). Measured with immunoSEQ multiplex PCR; TCRdb has only the in-frame clones, and not every one. This table holds 500,000 to 550,000 clones, 78% found once. This sample was shared with a second study, whose subject was human thymus T cells. That report adds: Thymus was obtained from resections taken during corrective heart surgery. Thymic repertoires overlap heavily among unrelated individuals, related research has reported.

The TCR was taken from a boy younger than two with a congenital heart defect. The chain is built from TRBV19 and TRBJ1-5; 7 bases are shared with TRBD1. The specimen was thymocytes. CDR3 sequence (DNA): TGTGCCAGTAACCGACAGGGAGGCAATCAGCCCCAGCATTTT. The encoded protein is CASNRQGGNQPQHF. The variable domain in full, completed from reference TRBV19 and TRBJ1-5, reads DGGITQSPKYLFRKEGQNVTLSCEQNLNHDAMYWYRQDPGQGLRLIYYSQIVNDFQKGDIAEGYSVSREKKESFPLTVTSAQKNPTAFYLCASNRQGGNQPQHFGDGTRLSIL.